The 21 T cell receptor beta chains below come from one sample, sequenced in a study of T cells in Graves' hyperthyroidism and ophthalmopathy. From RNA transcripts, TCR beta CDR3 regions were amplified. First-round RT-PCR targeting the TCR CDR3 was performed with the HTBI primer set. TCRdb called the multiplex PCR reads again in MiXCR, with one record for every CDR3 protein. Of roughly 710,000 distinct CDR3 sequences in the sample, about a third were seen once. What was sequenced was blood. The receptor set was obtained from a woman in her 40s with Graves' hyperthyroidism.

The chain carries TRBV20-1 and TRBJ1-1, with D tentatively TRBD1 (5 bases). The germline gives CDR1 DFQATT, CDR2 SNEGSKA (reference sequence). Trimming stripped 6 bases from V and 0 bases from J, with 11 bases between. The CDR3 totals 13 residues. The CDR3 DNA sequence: TGCAGTGCAGTACAGGAGATGAACACTGAAGCTTTCTTT. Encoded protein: CSAVQEMNTEAFF.

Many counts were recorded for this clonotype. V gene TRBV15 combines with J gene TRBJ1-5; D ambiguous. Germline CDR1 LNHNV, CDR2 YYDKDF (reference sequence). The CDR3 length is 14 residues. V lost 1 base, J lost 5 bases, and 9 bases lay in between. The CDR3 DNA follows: TGTGCCACCAGCAGAGTCGGGTTCGATCAGCCCCAGCATTTT. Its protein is CATSRVGFDQPQHF.

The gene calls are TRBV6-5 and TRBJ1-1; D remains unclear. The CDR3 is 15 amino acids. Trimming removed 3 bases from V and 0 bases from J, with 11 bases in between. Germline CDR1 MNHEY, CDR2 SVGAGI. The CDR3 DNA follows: TGTGCCAGCAGTTATAATAAGAGAGTGAACACTGAAGCTTTCTTT. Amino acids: CASSYNKRVNTEAFF.

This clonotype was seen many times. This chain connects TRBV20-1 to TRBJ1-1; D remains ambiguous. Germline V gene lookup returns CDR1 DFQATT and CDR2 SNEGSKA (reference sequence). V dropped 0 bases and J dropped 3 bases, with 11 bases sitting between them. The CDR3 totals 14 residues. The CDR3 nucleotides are TGCAGTGCTAGAGATCTCAAGGGCGACACTGAAGCTTTCTTT. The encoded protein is CSARDLKGDTEAFF.

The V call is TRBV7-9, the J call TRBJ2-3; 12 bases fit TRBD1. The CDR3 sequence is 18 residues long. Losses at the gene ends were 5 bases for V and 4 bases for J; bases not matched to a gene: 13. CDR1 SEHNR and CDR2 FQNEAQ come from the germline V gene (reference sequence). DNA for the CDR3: TGTGCCAGCAGCCCCCGGGGGACAGGGGGCGGAGGAGCAGATACGCAGTATTTT. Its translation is CASSPRGTGGGGADTQYF.

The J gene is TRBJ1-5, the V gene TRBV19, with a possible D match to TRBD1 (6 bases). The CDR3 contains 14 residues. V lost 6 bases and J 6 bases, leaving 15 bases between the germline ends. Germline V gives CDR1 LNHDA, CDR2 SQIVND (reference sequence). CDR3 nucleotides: TGTGCCAGTAGGAGAGAACAGGGTTTTCAGCCCCAGCATTTT. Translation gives CASRREQGFQPQHF.

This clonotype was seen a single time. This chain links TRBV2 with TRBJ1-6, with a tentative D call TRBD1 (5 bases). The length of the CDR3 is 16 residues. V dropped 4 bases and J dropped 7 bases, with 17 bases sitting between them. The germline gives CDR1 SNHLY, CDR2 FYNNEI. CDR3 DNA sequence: TGTGCCAGCAGTGTCGGGACTAGCGGGGGAAATTCACCCCTCCACTTT. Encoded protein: CASSVGTSGGNSPLHF.

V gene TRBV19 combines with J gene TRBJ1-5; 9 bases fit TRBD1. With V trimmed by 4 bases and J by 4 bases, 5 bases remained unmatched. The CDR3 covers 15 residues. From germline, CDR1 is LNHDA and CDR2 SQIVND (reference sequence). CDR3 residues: CASSRGQGFNQPQHF. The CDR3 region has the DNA TGTGCCAGTAGTAGGGGACAGGGATTTAATCAGCCCCAGCATTTT.

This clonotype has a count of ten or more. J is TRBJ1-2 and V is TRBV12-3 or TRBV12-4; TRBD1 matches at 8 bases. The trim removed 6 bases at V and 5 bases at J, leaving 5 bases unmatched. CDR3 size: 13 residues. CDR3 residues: CASSDRGPYGYTF. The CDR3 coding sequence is TGTGCCAGCAGCGACAGGGGTCCATATGGCTACACCTTC.

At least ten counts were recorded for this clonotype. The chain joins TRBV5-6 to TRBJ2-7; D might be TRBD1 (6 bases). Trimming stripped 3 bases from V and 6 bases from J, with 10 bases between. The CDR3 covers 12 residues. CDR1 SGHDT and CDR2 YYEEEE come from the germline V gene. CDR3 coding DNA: TGTGCCAGCAGCTCGACCAGGGGCGAGCAGTACTTC. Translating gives CASSSTRGEQYF.

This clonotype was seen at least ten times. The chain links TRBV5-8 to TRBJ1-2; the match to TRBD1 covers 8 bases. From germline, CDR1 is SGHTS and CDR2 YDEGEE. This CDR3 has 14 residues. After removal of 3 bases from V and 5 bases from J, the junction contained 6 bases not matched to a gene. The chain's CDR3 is CASSWGTGGYGYTF. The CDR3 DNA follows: TGTGCCAGCAGCTGGGGGACAGGAGGATATGGCTACACCTTC.

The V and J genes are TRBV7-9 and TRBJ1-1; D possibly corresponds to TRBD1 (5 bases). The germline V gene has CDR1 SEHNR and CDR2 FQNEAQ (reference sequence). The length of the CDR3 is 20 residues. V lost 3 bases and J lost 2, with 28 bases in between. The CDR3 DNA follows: TGTGCCAGCAGCTTCAACCCGATAAAACGGTGGGGCATTCAAAACACTGAAGCTTTCTTT. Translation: CASSFNPIKRWGIQNTEAFF.

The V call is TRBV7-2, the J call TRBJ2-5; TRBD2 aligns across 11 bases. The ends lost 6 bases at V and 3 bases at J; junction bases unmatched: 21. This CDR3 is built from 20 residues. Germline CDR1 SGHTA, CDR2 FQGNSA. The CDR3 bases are TGTGCCAGCAGTTACTGGGGACTAGCGGTCCTCCTCGAGGGGGAAGAGACCCAGTACTTC. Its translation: CASSYWGLAVLLEGEETQYF.

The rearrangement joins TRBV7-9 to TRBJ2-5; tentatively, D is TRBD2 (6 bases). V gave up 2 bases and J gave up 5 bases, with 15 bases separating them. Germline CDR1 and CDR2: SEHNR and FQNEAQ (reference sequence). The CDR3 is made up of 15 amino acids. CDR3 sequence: CASSLNAWGDETQYF. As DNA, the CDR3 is TGTGCCAGCAGCTTAAATGCGTGGGGGGACGAGACCCAGTACTTC.

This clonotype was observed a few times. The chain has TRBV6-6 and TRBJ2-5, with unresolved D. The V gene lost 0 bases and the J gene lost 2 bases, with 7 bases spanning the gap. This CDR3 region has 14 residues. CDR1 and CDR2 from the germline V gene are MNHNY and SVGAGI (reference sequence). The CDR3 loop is CASSYSICQETQYF. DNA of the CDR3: TGTGCCAGCAGTTACTCGATCTGTCAAGAGACCCAGTACTTC.

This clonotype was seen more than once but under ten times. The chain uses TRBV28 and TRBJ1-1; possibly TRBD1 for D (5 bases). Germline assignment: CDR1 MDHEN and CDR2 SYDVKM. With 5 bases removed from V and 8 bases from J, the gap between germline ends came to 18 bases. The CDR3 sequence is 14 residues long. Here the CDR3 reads CASSTRRGPREAFF. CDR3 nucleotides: TGTGCCAGCAGTACGCGACGGGGACCTCGGGAAGCTTTCTTT. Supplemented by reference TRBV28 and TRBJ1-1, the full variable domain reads DVKVTQSSRYLVKRTGEKVFLECVQDMDHENMFWYRQDPGLGLRLIYFSYDVKMKEKGDIPEGYSVSREKKERFSLILESASTNQTSMYLCASSTRRGPREAFFGQGTRLTVV.

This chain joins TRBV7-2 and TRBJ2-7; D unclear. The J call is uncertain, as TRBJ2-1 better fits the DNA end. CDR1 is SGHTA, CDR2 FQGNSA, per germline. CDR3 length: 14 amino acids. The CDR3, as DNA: TGTGCCAGCAGCTTATTTCAAGGCTACAATGAGCAGTTCTTC. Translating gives CASSLFQGYNEQFF.

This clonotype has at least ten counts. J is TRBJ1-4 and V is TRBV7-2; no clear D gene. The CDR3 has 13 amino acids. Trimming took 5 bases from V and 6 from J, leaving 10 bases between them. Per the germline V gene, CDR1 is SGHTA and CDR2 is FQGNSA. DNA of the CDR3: TGTGCCAGCAGCCCTCATAGGGATGAAAAACTGTTTTTT. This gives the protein CASSPHRDEKLFF. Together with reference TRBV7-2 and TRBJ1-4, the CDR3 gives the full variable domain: GAGVSQSPSNKVTEKGKDVELRCDPISGHTALYWYRQSLGQGLEFLIYFQGNSAPDKSGLPSDRFSAERTGGSVSTLTIQRTQQEDSAVYLCASSPHRDEKLFFGSGTQLSVL.

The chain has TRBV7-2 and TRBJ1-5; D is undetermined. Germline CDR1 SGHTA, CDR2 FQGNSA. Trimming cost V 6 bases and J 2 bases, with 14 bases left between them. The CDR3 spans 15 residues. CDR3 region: CASSLAFLGNQPQHF. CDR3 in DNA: TGTGCCAGCAGTTTGGCTTTTTTGGGCAATCAGCCCCAGCATTTT.

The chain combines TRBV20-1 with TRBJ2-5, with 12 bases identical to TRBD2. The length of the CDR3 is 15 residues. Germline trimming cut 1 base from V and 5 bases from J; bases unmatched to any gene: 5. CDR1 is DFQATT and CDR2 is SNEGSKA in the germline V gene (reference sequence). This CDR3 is CSARGTSGTNETQYF. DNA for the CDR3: TGCAGTGCTAGAGGGACTAGCGGGACGAATGAGACCCAGTACTTC.

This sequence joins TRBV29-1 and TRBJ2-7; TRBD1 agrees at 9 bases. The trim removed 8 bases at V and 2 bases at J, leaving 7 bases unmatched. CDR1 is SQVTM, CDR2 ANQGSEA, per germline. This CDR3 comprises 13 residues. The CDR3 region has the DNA TGCAGCTTAGGGACAGGGCGGACCTACGAGCAGTACTTC. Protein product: CSLGTGRTYEQYF.